The rows below give T cell receptor beta chains drawn from one sample of a study of regulatory T cells in long-lasting Graves disease. One entry per CDR3 protein, called by TCRdb with MiXCR from the multiplex PCR reads. This table has about 200,000 distinct CDR3 sequences, 15% to 20% appearing once. The sample in question was peripheral blood mononuclear cells (PBMCs), obtained at new diagnosis, from a patient treated with antithyroid drugs. All receptors come from a female donor with Graves disease. The CDR3 runs from the conserved cysteine through the conserved F or W. Fields, in order: J gene, D gene, V gene, clone size, CDR3 DNA, CDR3 protein. The D gene is left open where the match is weak. Only part of the rows carry a size: once, few, many, or a class if the clone is expanded.

TRBJ1-2	TRBD1	TRBV5-1	many	TGCGCCAGCAGCTTAGGACAGGGGGCGAAGAACACCTTC	CASSLGQGAKNTF
TRBJ1-1	NA	TRBV12-3/TRBV12-4	many	TGTGCCAGCAGTTTACGGCAGGGATACACTGAAGCTTTCTTT	CASSLRQGYTEAFF
TRBJ2-5	TRBD2	TRBV2	NA	TGTGCCAGCAGATCGGGACTAGAATTGTACCAAGAGACCCAGTACTTC	CASRSGLELYQETQYF
TRBJ1-2	NA	TRBV20-1	NA	TGTAGTGCTAGAGACCCCTCCGACTACTACACCTTC	CSARDPSDYYTF
TRBJ2-1	TRBD2	TRBV29-1	many	TGCAGCGTTGAAGATCTTTCTAGCGGGGTCTACAATGAGCAGTTCTTC	CSVEDLSSGVYNEQFF
TRBJ2-1	TRBD1	TRBV11-2	many	TGTGCCAGCAGCGTCCGACAGGGGGTCTACAATGAGCAGTTCTTC	CASSVRQGVYNEQFF
TRBJ1-2	TRBD1	TRBV28	many	TGTGCCAGCAGTACTCCGGGACAGAGACTCTATGGCTACACCTTC	CASSTPGQRLYGYTF
TRBJ2-3	TRBD2	TRBV4-2	NA	TGTGCCAGCAGCCAAGTGGCACTAGCGGGAGCTGATACGCAGTATTTT	CASSQVALAGADTQYF
TRBJ2-3	TRBD2	TRBV28	once	TGTGCCAGCAGTGGAGCGGGAGGGGCGGATACGCAGTATTTT	CASSGAGGADTQYF
TRBJ2-6	NA	TRBV6-2/TRBV6-3	NA	TGTGCCAGCAGTTACTCAAGAGACTCTGGGGCCAACGTCCTGACTTTC	CASSYSRDSGANVLTF
TRBJ1-1	NA	TRBV18	many	TGTGCCAGCTCACCGCGAGCGGGCCAGAAACAAAGCCCGACTCTCTTT	CASSPRAGQKQSPTLF
TRBJ1-4	NA	TRBV2	many	TGTGCCAGCGGGGGGGGGGACGTTGGGGAAAAACTGTTTTTT	CASGGGDVGEKLFF
TRBJ1-6	NA	TRBV6-5	many	TGTGCCAGCAGTTACCGGGTGGACTCACCCCTCCACTTT	CASSYRVDSPLHF
TRBJ2-5	TRBD2	TRBV11-2	many	TGTGCCAGCAGCTTTTCAGGCCCCCCCCGACTAGCGGGAGGCCCCCTTCGGACCCAGTACTTC	CASSFSGPPRLAGGPLRTQYF